This T cell receptor beta chain was observed in a study of blood T cell repertoires in COVID-19. Looking at the study overall: Researchers got acute and convalescent COVID-19 samples from the United States, Italy and Spain. From T cells, B-cell-depleted T cells, or PBMCs came the material, which was cDNA or gDNA.

As processed by the authors: Nucleated cell number was recorded as an estimate derived from reference gene primer amplification. The table came from immunoSEQ multiplex PCR; TCRdb's copy has only in-frame clones and leaves some out. V and J calls plus clone size are reproduced from that table; the DNA served to infer D and trimming. The table lists approximately 250,000 clones, roughly 88% of them singletons. The CDR3 totals 12 residues. Per the germline V gene, CDR1 is SGHRS and CDR2 is YFSETQ. V lost 4 bases to trimming and J lost 8 bases, with 12 bases between them. This clonotype was sampled from a man younger than 40 who had recovered from COVID-19. The sample was peripheral blood. The chain links TRBV5-1 to TRBJ1-2, with D maybe TRBD1 (6 bases). The CDR3 reads CASSAQGNGYTF. DNA for the CDR3: TGCGCCAGCAGCGCACAGGGTAACGGCTACACCTTC.